Below, 6 T cell receptor beta chains from the same sample are listed, as sequenced in a study of PD-L1 blockade in urothelial cancer (dated by TCRdb to 2017 to 2019). Libraries were prepared through the immunoSEQ multiplex PCR assay. The source is immuneACCESS, and TCRdb retained only in-frame sequences with V and J called. Part of the clones is not carried over; for the studies checked, unresolved V genes explain less than half of this, and the remainder is unexplained. A total of tens of thousands of clones appear in this sample, 87% of them only once. The ten largest account for less than 8% of the sample. Here the sequenced sample was PBMCs, taken around atezolizumab (anti-PD-L1) treatment. These receptor sequences come from a man aged 55 to 70 with urothelial cancer.

V and J are TRBV19 and TRBJ1-2; D perhaps matches TRBD1 (5 bases). Germline V gene data show CDR1 as LNHDA and CDR2 as SQIVND (reference sequence). The CDR3 contains 10 residues. V dropped 10 bases and J dropped 3 bases, with 6 bases sitting between them. Here the CDR3 DNA reads TGTGCCACCAGGGACTATGGCTACACCTTC. Amino acid sequence: CATRDYGYTF.

The V and J genes are TRBV29-1 and TRBJ2-4, with 12 bases lining up with TRBD1. The CDR3 has 13 amino acids. Germline CDR1 is SQVTM and CDR2 is ANQGSEA. CDR3 in DNA: TGCGCATTCCAGGGACAGGGGGCAGACATTCAGTACTTC. Translated: CAFQGQGADIQYF.

The chain joins TRBV11-2 to TRBJ2-7, with TRBD1 identical over 7 bases. The CDR3 has 14 amino acids. V was pared by 0 bases and J by 9 bases, with 8 bases of the junction left unmatched. Germline lookup yields CDR1 SGHAT and CDR2 FQNNGV. For the CDR3, the DNA is TGTGCCAGCAGCTTAGAAGACAGGGTGTTCGCGCAGTACTTC. Translation gives CASSLEDRVFAQYF.

A single count supports this clone. The rearrangement links TRBV27 to TRBJ1-5; weak D call: TRBD1 (5 bases). Trimming left V 4 bases short and J 0 bases short, with 10 bases between. The CDR3 sequence is 15 residues long. Germline V gene sequence: CDR1 MNHEY, CDR2 SMNVEV (reference sequence). This CDR3 is CASSSGGGSNQPQHF. The CDR3 nucleotides read TGTGCCAGCAGTTCGGGGGGGGGTAGCAATCAGCCCCAGCATTTT.

This clone was detected only once. This chain uses TRBV19 with TRBJ2-7; 14 bases are shared with TRBD2. The CDR3 runs 15 residues. The germline CDR1 and CDR2 sequences are LNHDA and SQIVND (reference sequence). Trimming at V came to 3 bases and at J to 7 bases, leaving 5 bases not matched to a gene. DNA of the CDR3: TGTGCCAGTAGTATGGGACTAGCGGGGGTTGAGGAGCAGTACTTC. This encodes CASSMGLAGVEEQYF.

The J gene is TRBJ1-6, the V gene TRBV15, with D possibly being TRBD1 (5 bases). The CDR3 length is 15 residues. The V gene lost 0 bases and the J gene lost 9 bases, with 12 bases spanning the gap. Germline loops: CDR1 LNHNV, CDR2 YYDKDF (reference sequence). The CDR3 loop reads CATSRDRGEGSPLHF. DNA of the CDR3: TGTGCCACCAGCAGAGATAGAGGGGAGGGTTCACCCCTCCACTTT.